This TCR beta chain was recorded in a study of beta chain features in type 1 diabetes. Points from the study as a whole: Shortening of TCRB CDR3s, moderate but significant, appeared in all four CD4+ subsets of Type 1 diabetes patients.

Expressed TCRB transcripts were sequenced because the isolated RNA had all been reverse transcribed beforehand. This table comes from immunoSEQ multiplex PCR, and its TCRdb copy is limited to in-frame clones, with some not included. This table holds under 950,000 clones, 17% found once. A remark on this clone: Its specificity is unknown.

Sorted populations were all over 95% pure. Sequencing used naive CD4+ T cells from blood. This clonotype was sampled from a woman aged 18-35 years in good health.

The CDR3 DNA reads TGCGCCAGCAGCTTGGCTAGGACAGGGACCTACGAGCAGTACTTC. Amino acid sequence: CASSLARTGTYEQYF. This sequence joins TRBV5-1 and TRBJ2-7, with 8 positions matching TRBD1. Germline V CDR1 and CDR2: SGHRS, YFSETQ. V gave up 0 bases and J gave up 2 bases; unmatched junction bases: 4. This CDR3 contains 15 residues.